These 18 T cell receptor beta chains were all obtained from the same sample, sequenced in a study of neurological immune-mediated disorders. In TCRdb, the 5' RACE reads were re-called with MiXCR into one record per CDR3 protein. The sample shows more than 50,000 distinct CDR3 sequences, 20% to 30% of them seen only once. Time point meaning: technical triplicate 2. The sample taken for sequencing was PBMCs. All receptors come from a man aged 60 to 69 with HTLV-1-associated myelopathy (HAM/TSP).

This clonotype was counted at least ten times. CDR3 sequence: CASRAGGGNTEAFF. As DNA, the CDR3 is TGTGCCAGCAGGGCAGGGGGGGGGAACACTGAAGCTTTCTTT. The chain recombines TRBV12-3 or TRBV12-4 with TRBJ1-1; 7 bases align to TRBD1. Germline trimming cut 6 bases from V and 1 base from J; bases unmatched to any gene: 5. The CDR3 length is 14 residues.

This clonotype was recorded at least ten times. The chain couples TRBV29-1 to TRBJ2-2, with 9 bases matching TRBD1. The CDR3 extends over 14 amino acids. Per the germline V gene, CDR1 is SQVTM and CDR2 is ANQGSEA. V dropped 4 bases and J dropped 0; count of bases not matched to a gene: 0. The DNA of the CDR3 is TGCAGCGTTGGGACAGGGGCGAACACCGGGGAGCTGTTTTTT. Translation: CSVGTGANTGELFF.

The chain joins TRBV2 to TRBJ1-5, with TRBD1 as a possible D gene (6 bases). Germline-derived CDR1 and CDR2 are SNHLY and FYNNEI. Trimming took 6 bases from V and 4 from J, leaving 10 bases between them. The CDR3 is made up of 13 amino acids. CDR3 in DNA: TGTGCCAGCAGCTACAGGGTGAATCAGCCCCAGCATTTT. Its protein is CASSYRVNQPQHF.

Many counts were recorded for this clonotype. The chain has TRBV28 and TRBJ2-7, with 8 nucleotides matching TRBD1. The CDR3 has 14 residues. CDR1 is MDHEN, CDR2 SYDVKM, per germline. The V segment lost 5 bases and the J segment 4 bases; nucleotides outside the gene matches: 7. The CDR3 sequence is CASSGQGIRYEQYF. Here the CDR3 DNA reads TGTGCCAGCAGTGGACAGGGAATTAGGTACGAGCAGTACTTC.

This clonotype showed up just once. The rearrangement uses TRBV20-1 and TRBJ2-7; 8 nucleotides align to TRBD2. This CDR3 comprises 15 residues. Germline V gene lookup returns CDR1 DFQATT and CDR2 SNEGSKA (reference sequence). J gave up 7 bases and V 2 bases, and 13 bases lay outside the gene matches. The CDR3 sequence: CSARPDRAGEYEQYF. CDR3 nucleotide sequence: TGCAGTGCTAGACCTGATAGAGCGGGAGAGTATGAGCAGTACTTC.

There are many counts of this clonotype. The chain couples TRBV5-5 to TRBJ2-7, with D perhaps TRBD1 (5 bases). This CDR3 region has 14 residues. The germline gives CDR1 SGHKS, CDR2 YYEKEE (reference sequence). Deletions cut 2 bases from V and 2 bases from J, with 11 bases between. CDR3 bases: TGTGCCAGCAGCTTACAGGCTTCGCCCTACGAGCAGTACTTC. It specifies CASSLQASPYEQYF.

The rearrangement joins TRBV29-1 to TRBJ2-2; D is perhaps TRBD1 (6 bases). V was cut by 1 base and J by 5 bases, with 11 bases left in between. CDR1 is SQVTM, CDR2 ANQGSEA, per germline. The CDR3 extends over 14 amino acids. This CDR3 reads CSVEVDRGTGELFF. CDR3 coding DNA: TGCAGCGTTGAAGTGGATAGGGGGACCGGGGAGCTGTTTTTT.

This clonotype appeared many times. This chain links TRBV24-1 with TRBJ1-2; D may be TRBD1 (6 bases). The CDR3 is 16 residues long. V was clipped by 4 bases and J by 4 bases, with 18 bases between them. Germline V gene sequence: CDR1 KGHDR, CDR2 SFDVKD. The CDR3 spells CATSDSSEGRGYGYTF. For the CDR3, the DNA is TGTGCCACCAGTGACTCCTCCGAGGGCAGGGGCTATGGCTACACCTTC.

The CDR3 here is CATTYASSYNEQFF. CDR3 DNA: TGTGCGACTACCTACGCTAGCTCCTACAATGAGCAGTTCTTC. The V and J genes are TRBV12-3 or TRBV12-4 and TRBJ2-1; D possibly corresponds to TRBD2 (5 bases). This CDR3 spans 14 amino acids.

This clonotype is deemed medium-sized (0.01 to 0.1%). The V gene is TRBV5-1, the J gene TRBJ2-2; TRBD2 matches 7 bases. V trimming: 2 bases; J trimming: 0 bases; junction bases outside the gene matches: 4. Germline loops: CDR1 SGHRS, CDR2 YFSETQ. This CDR3 spans 16 amino acids. The CDR3 is CASSFLSGSNTGELFF. In nucleotides, the CDR3 is TGCGCCAGCAGCTTTCTTAGCGGGTCGAACACCGGGGAGCTGTTTTTT.

V usage is TRBV12-3 or TRBV12-4 and J usage is TRBJ2-2; no clear D. Trimming took off 3 bases at V and 7 bases at J, with 6 bases between the two ends. CDR3 length: 12 residues. The CDR3, as DNA: TGTGCCAGCAGTTTTGGGATCGGGGAGCTGTTTTTT. This sequence encodes CASSFGIGELFF.

This clonotype came up many times. This sequence joins TRBV3-1 and TRBJ2-2; 13 bases agree with TRBD2. This CDR3 comprises 20 residues. The V gene's germline CDR1 is LGHDT and CDR2 YNNKEL (reference sequence). Unmatched junction bases numbered 15, after V lost 4 bases and J lost 4 bases. This CDR3 reads CASSPQGGLAGPGGTGELFF. The CDR3 DNA reads TGTGCCAGCAGCCCCCAGGGGGGACTAGCGGGACCAGGCGGCACCGGGGAGCTGTTTTTT.

This clonotype was picked up many times. The J gene is TRBJ1-6, the V gene TRBV6-5, with D unresolved. The length of the CDR3 is 17 residues. The V end was cut by 0 bases, the J end by 0 bases, with 9 bases between. Per the germline V gene, CDR1 is MNHEY and CDR2 is SVGAGI. The CDR3 coding sequence is TGTGCCAGCAGTTACTCAGGCCAGAGCTCCTATAATTCACCCCTCCACTTT. As protein: CASSYSGQSSYNSPLHF.

This chain connects TRBV6-5 to TRBJ1-1; 7 positions agree with TRBD1. Germline CDR1 MNHEY, CDR2 SVGAGI. The length of the CDR3 is 14 residues. Losses at the gene ends were 2 bases for V and 5 bases for J; bases not matched to a gene: 5. The CDR3 spells CASSYNQGGTEAFF. In nucleotides, the CDR3 is TGTGCCAGCAGTTACAACCAGGGGGGAACTGAAGCTTTCTTT.

This clonotype was detected many times. The chain joins TRBV12-3 or TRBV12-4 to TRBJ2-1; D unresolved. The CDR3 runs 15 residues. V was pared by 2 bases and J by 1 base, with 9 bases between. The chain's CDR3 is CASSLSGGSYNEQFF. The DNA of the CDR3 is TGTGCCAGCAGTTTAAGTGGCGGATCCTACAATGAGCAGTTCTTC.

This clonotype was seen at least ten times. The chain is built from TRBV3-1 and TRBJ1-3, with D unresolved. Trimming pared 0 bases from V and 3 bases from J, leaving 12 bases between. Germline V gives CDR1 LGHDT, CDR2 YNNKEL (reference sequence). This CDR3 has 16 amino acids. The CDR3 sequence is CASSQDNTVHGNTIYF. The CDR3, as DNA: TGTGCCAGCAGCCAAGATAACACAGTACATGGAAACACCATATATTTT.

This clonotype was observed many times. The CDR3 sequence: CASKDTGNQPQHF. CDR3 DNA: TGTGCCAGCAAAGACACAGGCAATCAGCCCCAGCATTTT. This chain connects TRBV28 to TRBJ1-5; no clear D. Trimming removed 7 bases from V and 2 bases from J, with 9 bases in between. The germline CDR1 and CDR2 sequences are MDHEN and SYDVKM. The CDR3 runs to 13 residues.

This clonotype has more than one count but fewer than ten. The chain is built from TRBV6-2 or TRBV6-3 and TRBJ1-1; D gene unclear. Trimming removed 0 bases at V and 3 bases at J, with 8 bases between. Germline CDR1 and CDR2: MNHEY and SVGEGT. The CDR3 runs 14 residues. CDR3: CASSYSRGHTEAFF. The CDR3 region has the DNA TGTGCCAGCAGTTACTCTCGAGGCCACACTGAAGCTTTCTTT.